One and the same sample provided the 10 T cell receptor beta chains below, sequenced in a study of follicular helper T cells after annual influenza vaccination. Time point of the sample: 2014-2015 season, pre-vaccination. Assay: immunoSEQ multiplex PCR; the TCRdb copy retains only in-frame clones and omits some. Of more than 10,000 clones in the sample, just under 80% were seen once. The specimen was CXCR5- memory CD4+ T cells sorted from blood, collected on the day of influenza vaccination. These receptor sequences come from an adult who received the influenza vaccine.

This clone was detected a few times. CDR3 coding DNA: TGTGCCAGTAGCCGCGGCGTAGGTGAGCATTCACCCCTCCACTTT. Translation gives CASSRGVGEHSPLHF. The J gene is TRBJ1-6, the V gene TRBV19; D unclear. The CDR3 loop spans 15 amino acids. The V end lost 6 bases, the J end lost 8 bases, and 17 bases lay between the germline ends. The germline V gene encodes CDR1 LNHDA and CDR2 SQIVND (reference sequence).

The gene calls are TRBV20-1 and TRBJ1-2; D gene uncertain. The CDR3 loop spans 11 amino acids. In germline, CDR1 is DFQATT, CDR2 SNEGSKA (reference sequence). V lost 3 bases and J lost 2, with 4 bases in between. CDR3 region: CSASFNYGYTF. CDR3 nucleotide sequence: TGCAGTGCTAGTTTCAACTATGGCTACACCTTC.

This chain uses TRBV27 with TRBJ2-3, with D uncertain. The germline CDR1 and CDR2 sequences are MNHEY and SMNVEV (reference sequence). The CDR3 is made up of 14 amino acids. The V gene lost 6 bases and the J gene lost 4 bases, with 14 bases spanning the gap. CDR3 amino acids: CASSQTGPPDTQYF. In DNA, the CDR3 is TGTGCCAGCAGCCAGACTGGGCCTCCAGATACGCAGTATTTT.

In this sample, this clone turned up a few times. This sequence joins TRBV4-3 and TRBJ2-7, with D tentatively TRBD2 (6 bases). Trimming pared 0 bases from V and 3 bases from J, leaving 9 bases between. The CDR3 runs to 14 residues. Germline V gives CDR1 LGHNA, CDR2 YSLEER. The CDR3 bases are TGCGCCAGCAGCCAAGATCTGGGGGGCTACGAGCAGTACTTC. Its protein is CASSQDLGGYEQYF.

The rearrangement uses TRBV13 and TRBJ1-6; D unresolved. The V end lost 5 bases, the J end lost 6 bases, and 8 bases lay between the germline ends. Germline CDR1 is PRHDT and CDR2 is FYEKMQ (reference sequence). CDR3 length equals 13 residues. CDR3 in DNA: TGTGCCAGCAGCATCAGATTTAATTCACCCCTCCACTTT. Translation: CASSIRFNSPLHF. Drawing the rest from reference TRBV13 and TRBJ1-6, the complete variable domain is AAGVIQSPRHLIKEKRETATLKCYPIPRHDTVYWYQQGPGQDPQFLISFYEKMQSDKGSIPDRFSAQQFSDYHSELNMSSLELGDSALYFCASSIRFNSPLHFGNGTRLTVT.

The CDR3 DNA reads as TGCGCCAGCAGCCACGGACTAGCGGGGTCCGGGGAGCTGTTTTTT. This translates into CASSHGLAGSGELFF. The rearrangement links TRBV5-1 to TRBJ2-2; 12 positions match TRBD2. With 4 bases clipped from V and 6 bases from J, the junction kept 4 bases outside the gene matches. The CDR3 has 15 amino acids. From germline, CDR1 is SGHRS and CDR2 YFSETQ.

The J gene is TRBJ1-3, the V gene TRBV6-5, with D tentatively TRBD1 (5 bases). CDR1 is MNHEY, CDR2 SVGAGI, per germline. V gave up 2 bases and J gave up 2 bases, with 10 bases separating them. The CDR3 runs to 15 residues. CDR3 sequence reads: CASSYHGGTGNTIYF. DNA for the CDR3: TGTGCCAGCAGTTACCACGGGGGAACTGGAAACACCATATATTTT.

V and J are TRBV2 and TRBJ1-1, with D possibly TRBD1 on 6 matching bases. CDR3 size: 14 residues. Trimming shortened V by 6 bases and J by 1 base, and 12 bases separated the two germline ends. Germline V gene sequence: CDR1 SNHLY, CDR2 FYNNEI. In nucleotides, the CDR3 is TGTGCCAGCAGCGACTTGACAGGGAACACTGAAGCTTTCTTT. Its translation is CASSDLTGNTEAFF.

This chain uses TRBV18 with TRBJ1-5; 7 nucleotides line up with TRBD1. The CDR3 consists of 14 residues. Trimming removed 5 bases from V and 4 bases from J; junction bases left unmatched: 5. CDR1 KGHSH and CDR2 LQKENI come from the germline V gene. The DNA of the CDR3 is TGTGCCAGCTCATCGGACAGGAAGAATCAGCCCCAGCATTTT. It specifies CASSSDRKNQPQHF.

The gene calls are TRBV5-1 and TRBJ2-3; 8 nucleotides align to TRBD2. CDR1 is SGHRS and CDR2 is YFSETQ in the germline V gene. The CDR3 extends over 15 amino acids. After removal of 2 bases from V and 4 bases from J, the junction contained 6 bases not matched to a gene. The CDR3 reads CASSFSGASADTQYF. The CDR3 bases are TGCGCCAGCAGCTTTAGCGGGGCGAGCGCAGATACGCAGTATTTT.